The 9 T cell receptor beta chains given below trace back to one sample, sequenced in a study of blood T cell repertoires in COVID-19. Produced via immunoSEQ multiplex PCR; TCRdb's table is partial and in-frame only. Of roughly 360,000 clones in the sample, 88% were seen once. Sequences were obtained from PBMCs or T cells enriched from blood (not recorded which). Receptors were obtained from a woman aged 30 to 39 with acute COVID-19.

The chain uses TRBV7-3 and TRBJ2-7, with D tentatively TRBD2 (6 bases). The CDR3 runs to 14 residues. Germline values: CDR1 SGHTA, CDR2 FQGTGA. The V and J ends lost 3 bases and 2 bases respectively, with 11 bases between them. The CDR3 sequence is CASSLRDGAYEQYF. The CDR3 bases are TGTGCCAGCAGCTTGCGGGACGGAGCCTACGAGCAGTACTTC.

The rearrangement links TRBV29-1 to TRBJ2-7, with D perhaps matching TRBD2 (6 bases). Per germline, CDR1 SQVTM and CDR2 ANQGSEA. This CDR3 is 13 amino acids long. The ends were cut back, 3 bases at V and 3 bases at J, with 12 bases in the middle. As DNA, the CDR3 is TGCAGCGTTGAGGGGCGGGACCGCTACGAGCAGTACTTC. Protein: CSVEGRDRYEQYF.

CDR3 coding DNA: TGTGCCAGCAGTTACACGAGTAATGAAAAACTGTTTTTT. It encodes CASSYTSNEKLFF. The chain combines TRBV6-5 with TRBJ1-4; D unclear. Looked up from germline, CDR1 is MNHEY and CDR2 is SVGAGI. This CDR3 region has 13 residues. V lost 2 bases and J lost 4, with 5 bases in between.

The chain has TRBV5-1 and TRBJ1-6; weak D call: TRBD1 (6 bases). This CDR3 is 17 amino acids long. V was trimmed by 0 bases and J by 1 base, leaving 11 bases between them. Germline lookup yields CDR1 SGHRS and CDR2 YFSETQ. CDR3 in DNA: TGCGCCAGCAGCTTGGAAGGGGGACGGTCCTATAATTCACCCCTCCACTTT. Residues: CASSLEGGRSYNSPLHF. Full variable domain (outside the CDR3, taken from reference TRBV5-1 and TRBJ1-6): KAGVTQTPRYLIKTRGQQVTLSCSPISGHRSVSWYQQTPGQGLQFLFEYFSETQRNKGNFPGRFSGRQFSNSRSEMNVSTLELGDSALYLCASSLEGGRSYNSPLHFGNGTRLTVT.

This clone was detected a few times. The V gene is TRBV9, the J gene TRBJ1-1, with D unresolved. Trimming pared 4 bases from V and 5 bases from J, leaving 18 bases between. This CDR3 has 15 residues. Germline V lookup: CDR1 SGDLS, CDR2 YYNGEE. CDR3 residues: CASSPPAGWETEAFF. CDR3 nucleotides: TGTGCCAGCAGCCCCCCAGCGGGGTGGGAAACTGAAGCTTTCTTT.

V usage is TRBV4-1 and J usage is TRBJ2-7; 7 nucleotides line up with TRBD1. This CDR3 has 15 amino acids. Germline CDR1 and CDR2: MGHRA and YSYEKL. V gave up 0 bases and J gave up 3 bases; unmatched junction bases: 5. In DNA, the CDR3 is TGCGCCAGCAGCCAAGACCAGACAGGGTACTACGAGCAGTACTTC. Encoded protein: CASSQDQTGYYEQYF.

This chain links TRBV2 with TRBJ2-3; the match to TRBD2 covers 7 bases. Unmatched junction bases numbered 6, after V lost 6 bases and J lost 0 bases. The germline V gene has CDR1 SNHLY and CDR2 FYNNEI. The CDR3 covers 15 residues. The CDR3 nucleotides read TGTGCCAGCAGCGCGGCGGGGGTGAGCACAGATACGCAGTATTTT. Its translation is CASSAAGVSTDTQYF.

This chain uses TRBV19 with TRBJ2-7, with TRBD1 identical over 10 bases. The CDR3 sequence is 15 residues long. Germline CDR1 reads LNHDA; CDR2 reads SQIVND (reference sequence). Trimming removed 1 base from V and 2 bases from J; junction bases left unmatched: 2. CDR3 protein: CASSIGDRGPYEQYF. CDR3 nucleotide sequence: TGTGCCAGTAGTATAGGGGACAGGGGCCCCTACGAGCAGTACTTC.

Worth noting for this clone: The identical CDR3 is also encoded by other nucleotide sequences in the sample. V and J are TRBV18 and TRBJ1-5, with D perhaps matching TRBD1 (6 bases). Germline values: CDR1 KGHSH, CDR2 LQKENI. This CDR3 has 14 amino acids. Trimming took 3 bases from V and 3 from J, leaving 9 bases between them. CDR3 protein: CASSPGASNQPQHF. The DNA of the CDR3 is TGTGCCAGCTCACCGGGGGCCTCCAATCAGCCCCAGCATTTT.